This T cell receptor (beta chain) was sequenced during a study of blood T cells in healthy people across ages. Study-level findings and limits: Because donor CMV status was unknown, expanded clonotype changes were possibly confounded. Strong correlation linked observed beta diversity and percent naive T cells.

It was with a sample-barcoded 5' primer and a J-beta primer mix that a second PCR of about 6 to 12 cycles was run. TCRdb fed the 5' RACE reads into MiXCR, producing one record per CDR3 protein. The sample holds 650,000 to 900,000 distinct CDR3 sequences; approximately 67% are singletons and the top ten take 25% to 35%. CDR3 size: 15 residues. Between the trimmed V and J ends, which lost 2 bases and 4 bases, there was a span of 14 bases. The germline V gene has CDR1 MDHEN and CDR2 SYDVKM. This clonotype was seen just once. What it binds is not known. Source material: blood. The genes are TRBV28 and TRBJ1-2; a weak D match, TRBD1 (5 bases). The TCR comes from a man younger than 45 in good health. The CDR3, as DNA: TGTGCCAGCAGTTTAAGCAGGGCTCGGGGCTATGGCTACACCTTC. This encodes CASSLSRARGYGYTF.